The rows below give T cell receptor beta chains drawn from one sample of a study of tumor and adjacent non-tumor tissue in lung cancer. TCRdb called the multiplex PCR reads again in MiXCR, with one record for every CDR3 protein. The sample contains about 76,000 distinct CDR3 sequences, less than 75% of which appear only once. Sequencing was performed on lung tumor tissue. The receptors were sampled from a woman aged 70-85 years with non-small cell lung cancer. Each CDR3 is given without its conserved first and last residue. D genes are given only for firm matches.

cdr3_aa	d_call	v_call	j_call
ASSQTNTDTQY	NA	TRBV4-2	TRBJ2-3
SARVLLRQGKGSPEKNQETQY	NA	TRBV20-1	TRBJ2-5
ASSEPGIVSGYT	NA	TRBV6-1	TRBJ1-2
ASSVESTGKLF	NA	TRBV6-1	TRBJ2-2
ASSAGTSNNIQY	TRBD2	TRBV6-5	TRBJ2-4
ASCFGGTITEAF	NA	TRBV11-3	TRBJ1-1
ASSSGTAQETQY	NA	TRBV5-5	TRBJ2-5
ASIQRDRGNEKLF	TRBD1	TRBV14	TRBJ1-4
PSSPDWDGSYEQY	NA	TRBV12-3/TRBV12-4	TRBJ2-7
ASRAYMGNRNTEELF	NA	TRBV5-5	TRBJ2-2
ASGPGTRGRAGEQF	TRBD2	TRBV5-1	TRBJ2-1